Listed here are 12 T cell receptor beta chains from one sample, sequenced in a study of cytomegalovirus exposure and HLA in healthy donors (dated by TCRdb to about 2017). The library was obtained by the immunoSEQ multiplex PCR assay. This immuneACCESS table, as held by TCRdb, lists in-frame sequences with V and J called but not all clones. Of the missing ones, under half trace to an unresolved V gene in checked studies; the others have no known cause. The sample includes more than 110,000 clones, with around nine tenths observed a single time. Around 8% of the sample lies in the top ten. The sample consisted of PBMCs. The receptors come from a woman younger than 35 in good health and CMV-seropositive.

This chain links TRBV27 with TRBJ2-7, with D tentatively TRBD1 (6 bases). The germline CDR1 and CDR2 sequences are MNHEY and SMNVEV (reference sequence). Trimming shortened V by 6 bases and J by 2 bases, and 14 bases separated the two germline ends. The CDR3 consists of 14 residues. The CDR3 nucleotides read TGTGCCAGCAGCAAAAGACAGGACACCTACGAGCAGTACTTC. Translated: CASSKRQDTYEQYF.

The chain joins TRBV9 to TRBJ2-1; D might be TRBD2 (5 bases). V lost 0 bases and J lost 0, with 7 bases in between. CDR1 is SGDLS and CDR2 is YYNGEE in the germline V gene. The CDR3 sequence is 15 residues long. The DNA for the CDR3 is TGTGCCAGCAGCGTAGGTAGCGCCTCCTACAATGAGCAGTTCTTC. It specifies CASSVGSASYNEQFF.

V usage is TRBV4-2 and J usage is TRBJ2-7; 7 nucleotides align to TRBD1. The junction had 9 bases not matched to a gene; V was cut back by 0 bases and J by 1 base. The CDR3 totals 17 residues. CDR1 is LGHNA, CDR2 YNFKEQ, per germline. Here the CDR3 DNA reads TGTGCCAGCAGCCAAGATCCGGGACAGTGGGATTCCTACGAGCAGTACTTC. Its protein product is CASSQDPGQWDSYEQYF.

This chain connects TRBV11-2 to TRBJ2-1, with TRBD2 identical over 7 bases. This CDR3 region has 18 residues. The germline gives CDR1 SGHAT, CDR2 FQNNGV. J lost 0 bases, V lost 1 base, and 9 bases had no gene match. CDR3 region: CASSLGASGPRSYNEQFF. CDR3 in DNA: TGTGCCAGCAGCTTAGGGGCTAGCGGACCCCGCTCCTACAATGAGCAGTTCTTC. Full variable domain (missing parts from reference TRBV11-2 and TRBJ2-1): EAGVAQSPRYKIIEKRQSVAFWCNPISGHATLYWYQQILGQGPKLLIQFQNNGVVDDSQLPKDRFSAERLKGVDSTLKIQPAKLEDSAVYLCASSLGASGPRSYNEQFFGPGTRLTVL.

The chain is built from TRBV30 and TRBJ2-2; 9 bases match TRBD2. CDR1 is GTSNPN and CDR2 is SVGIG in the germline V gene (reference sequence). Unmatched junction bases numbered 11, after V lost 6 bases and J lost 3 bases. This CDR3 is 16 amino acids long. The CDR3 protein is CACIHGLAKYTGELFF. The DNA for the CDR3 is TGTGCCTGCATACACGGACTAGCGAAGTACACCGGGGAGCTGTTTTTT.

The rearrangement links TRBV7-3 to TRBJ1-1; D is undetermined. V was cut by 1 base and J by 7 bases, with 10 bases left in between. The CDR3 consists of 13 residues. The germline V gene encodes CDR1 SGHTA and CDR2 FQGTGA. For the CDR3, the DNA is TGTGCCAGCAGCTTAAAGGTCCGGGATGAAGCTTTCTTT. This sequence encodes CASSLKVRDEAFF.

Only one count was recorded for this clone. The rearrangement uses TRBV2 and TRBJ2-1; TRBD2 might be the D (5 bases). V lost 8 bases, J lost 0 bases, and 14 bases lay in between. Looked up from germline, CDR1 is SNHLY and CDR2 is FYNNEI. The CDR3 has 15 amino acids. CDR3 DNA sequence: TGTGCCAGCCTACGCCAAGCGGCCTCCTACAATGAGCAGTTCTTC. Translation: CASLRQAASYNEQFF. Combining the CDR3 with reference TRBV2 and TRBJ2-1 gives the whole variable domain EPEVTQTPSHQVTQMGQEVILRCVPISNHLYFYWYRQILGQKVEFLVSFYNNEISEKSEIFDDQFSVERPDGSNFTLKIRSTKLEDSAMYFCASLRQAASYNEQFFGPGTRLTVL.

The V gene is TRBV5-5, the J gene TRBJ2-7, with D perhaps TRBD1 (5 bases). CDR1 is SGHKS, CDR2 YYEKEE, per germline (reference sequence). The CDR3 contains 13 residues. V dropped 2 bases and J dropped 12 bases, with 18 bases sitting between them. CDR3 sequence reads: CASSLSAQGNPYF. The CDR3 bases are TGTGCCAGCAGCTTATCGGCTCAGGGAAACCCGTACTTC.

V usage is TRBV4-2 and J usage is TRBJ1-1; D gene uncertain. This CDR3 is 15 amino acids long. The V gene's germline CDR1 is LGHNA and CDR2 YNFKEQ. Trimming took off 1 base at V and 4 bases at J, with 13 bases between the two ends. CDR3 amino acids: CASSQGTARGTEAFF. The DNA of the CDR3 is TGTGCCAGCAGCCAAGGTACTGCTCGGGGCACTGAAGCTTTCTTT.

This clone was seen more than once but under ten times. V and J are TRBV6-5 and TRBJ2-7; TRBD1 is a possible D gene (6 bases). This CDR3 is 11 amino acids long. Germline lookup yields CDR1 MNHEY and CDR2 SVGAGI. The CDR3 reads CGGRGDYEQYF. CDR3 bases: TGTGGGGGCAGGGGAGACTACGAGCAGTACTTC.

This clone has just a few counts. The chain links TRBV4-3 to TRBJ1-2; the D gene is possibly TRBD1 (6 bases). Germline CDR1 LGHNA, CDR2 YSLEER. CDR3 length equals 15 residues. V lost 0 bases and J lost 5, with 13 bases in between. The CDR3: CASSQDEGVAYGYTF. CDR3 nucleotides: TGCGCCAGCAGCCAAGATGAGGGGGTGGCTTATGGCTACACCTTC.

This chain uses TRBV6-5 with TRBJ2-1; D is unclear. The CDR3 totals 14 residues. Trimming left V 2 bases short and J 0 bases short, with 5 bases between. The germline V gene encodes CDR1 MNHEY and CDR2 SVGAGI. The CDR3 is CASSYEYSYNEQFF. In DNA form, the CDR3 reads TGTGCCAGCAGTTACGAGTACTCCTACAATGAGCAGTTCTTC.